A single T cell receptor beta chain is shown here with its context. Its target is unknown. Naive CD8 cells lacked CD45RO and underwent positive selection for CCR7, leaving out terminally differentiated effector memory CD45RA+ cells. The V end lost 4 bases, the J end lost 5 bases, and 7 bases lay between the germline ends. The germline gives CDR1 SGHDT, CDR2 YYEEEE. The CDR3 length is 12 residues. The data stem from a study of shared clonotypes between healthy human individuals. The wider study: Ranging from 18 to 49 in age, donors were two women and a few men. There were three CD4 naive, three CD4 memory, two CD8 naive and one CD8 memory plates per donor.

Method: immunoSEQ multiplex PCR; TCRdb's copy keeps in-frame clones and lacks some. The table has about 2 million clones, about 95% seen once. The study, taken as a whole, reports: Relative to their counterparts shared across all four donors, non-shared clonotypes exhibited diminished generation probabilities.

The chain uses TRBV5-6 and TRBJ2-1; no definite D call. Sample: naive CD8+ T cells sorted from blood. The sequence was obtained from a man aged 18-30 years in good health. CDR3: CASSDHHNEQFF. In DNA, the CDR3 is TGTGCCAGCAGCGATCACCACAATGAGCAGTTCTTC.